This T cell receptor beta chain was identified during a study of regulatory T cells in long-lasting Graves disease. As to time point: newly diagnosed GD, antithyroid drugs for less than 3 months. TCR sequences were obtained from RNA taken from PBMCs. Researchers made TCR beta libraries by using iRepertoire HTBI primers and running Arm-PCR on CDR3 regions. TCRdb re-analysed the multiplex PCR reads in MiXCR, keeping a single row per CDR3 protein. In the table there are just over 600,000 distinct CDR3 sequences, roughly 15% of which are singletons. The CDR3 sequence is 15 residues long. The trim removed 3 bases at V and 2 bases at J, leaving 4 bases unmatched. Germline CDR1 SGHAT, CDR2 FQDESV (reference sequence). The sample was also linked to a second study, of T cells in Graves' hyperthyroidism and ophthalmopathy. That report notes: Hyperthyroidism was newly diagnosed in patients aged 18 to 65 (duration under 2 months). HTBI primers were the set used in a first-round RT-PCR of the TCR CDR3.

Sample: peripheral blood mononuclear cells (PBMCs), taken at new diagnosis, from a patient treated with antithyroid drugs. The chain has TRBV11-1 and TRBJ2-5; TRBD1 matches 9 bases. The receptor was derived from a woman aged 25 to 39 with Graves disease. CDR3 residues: CASSLGQGQQETQYF. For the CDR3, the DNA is TGTGCCAGCAGCTTGGGACAGGGCCAACAAGAGACCCAGTACTTC.